The TCR beta chain under discussion was sequenced for a study of PD-1 blockade in mismatch repair-deficient tumors. In regard to this clone: Its target is unknown.

All patients were mismatch repair deficient, assessed by either PCR or immunohistochemistry. General study points: After pembrolizumab, tumor-resident clones rose rapidly, then generally contracted before radiologic responses.

Profiled with immunoSEQ multiplex PCR; TCRdb holds only in-frame clones, not every one. This table holds 100,000 to 150,000 clones, approximately 90% found once. The receptor was derived from an adult with mismatch repair-deficient cancer. Source: peripheral blood, taken 44 weeks after starting pembrolizumab.

Here the CDR3 DNA reads TGTGCCAGCAGCTTAGGGGCAGGGCCCTACGAGCAGTACTTC. Protein product: CASSLGAGPYEQYF. This chain uses TRBV7-8 with TRBJ2-7, with D tentatively TRBD1 (5 bases). V was pared by 1 base and J by 2 bases, with 9 bases between. Germline V gene data show CDR1 as SGHVS and CDR2 as FQNEAQ. The CDR3 is made up of 14 amino acids.